The 20 T cell receptor beta chains in this list originate from one sample, sequenced in a study of OX40 agonist ivuxolimab in advanced cancers. Assay used: immunoSEQ multiplex PCR; TCRdb lists only in-frame clones, some missing. The sample yields tens of thousands of clones, around 87% seen once. Sequences were derived from CD4+ or CD8+ T cells sorted from blood, sampled in a trial of the OX40 agonist ivuxolimab. Receptors originate from an adult with an advanced solid tumor such as melanoma, head and neck, liver or kidney cancer.

The rearrangement links TRBV5-4 to TRBJ2-7, with 15 positions matching TRBD2. Looked up from germline, CDR1 is SGHNT and CDR2 is YYREEE (reference sequence). V lost 2 bases, J lost 4 bases, and 4 bases stayed unmatched. CDR3 size: 16 residues. The CDR3 coding sequence is TGTGCCAGCAGCTTACCCGGGACTAGCGGGAGGTACGAGCAGTACTTC. Encoded protein: CASSLPGTSGRYEQYF.

V usage is TRBV28 and J usage is TRBJ1-2, with D unresolved. V lost 2 bases and J lost 2, with 3 bases in between. This CDR3 has 12 amino acids. Germline CDR1 and CDR2: MDHEN and SYDVKM. In DNA, the CDR3 is TGTGCCAGCAGTTTAAACAACTATGGCTACACCTTC. This encodes CASSLNNYGYTF.

CDR3 amino acids: CASSGETVGEQFF. CDR3 coding DNA: TGTGCCAGCAGTGGGGAGACCGTCGGTGAGCAGTTCTTC. The chain combines TRBV2 with TRBJ2-1; D may be TRBD2 (5 bases). V was pared by 4 bases and J by 9 bases, with 13 bases between. Per germline, CDR1 SNHLY and CDR2 FYNNEI. The CDR3 extends over 13 amino acids. The full variable domain, rest sourced from reference TRBV2 and TRBJ2-1, is EPEVTQTPSHQVTQMGQEVILRCVPISNHLYFYWYRQILGQKVEFLVSFYNNEISEKSEIFDDQFSVERPDGSNFTLKIRSTKLEDSAMYFCASSGETVGEQFFGPGTRLTVL.

The table lists this clone with a count of one. The chain uses TRBV28 and TRBJ1-1; D gene ambiguous. The CDR3 length is 12 residues. V was cut by 1 base and J by 11 bases, with 11 bases left in between. Germline lookup yields CDR1 MDHEN and CDR2 SYDVKM. The CDR3 coding sequence is TGTGCCAGCAGTTTATATCCCGGTCAGGCTTTCTTT. This sequence encodes CASSLYPGQAFF.

This sequence joins TRBV7-8 and TRBJ1-1, with D tentatively TRBD1 (6 bases). V lost 5 bases and J lost 4, with 14 bases in between. CDR1 is SGHVS, CDR2 FQNEAQ, per germline. This CDR3 comprises 14 residues. The CDR3 loop is CASSIRGEATEAFF. The CDR3 DNA sequence: TGTGCCAGCAGCATCAGGGGTGAGGCCACTGAAGCTTTCTTT.

The rearrangement joins TRBV28 to TRBJ2-1, with D perhaps matching TRBD1 (5 bases). Between the trimmed V and J ends, which lost 7 bases and 12 bases, there was a span of 13 bases. CDR3 length: 11 residues. CDR1 and CDR2 (germline): MDHEN, SYDVKM. The CDR3 protein is CASNWGFRQFF. The DNA for the CDR3 is TGTGCCAGCAACTGGGGCTTTCGGCAGTTCTTC.

The V gene is TRBV9, the J gene TRBJ2-1; 9 nucleotides align to TRBD2. The trim removed 4 bases at V and 9 bases at J, leaving 14 bases unmatched. The CDR3 sequence is 16 residues long. The germline CDR1 and CDR2 sequences are SGDLS and YYNGEE. CDR3 nucleotides: TGTGCCAGCAGCTCGGGGCCCGGGACTAGCCATCGTGAGCAGTTCTTC. It encodes CASSSGPGTSHREQFF.

The chain is built from TRBV4-2 and TRBJ2-1, with D tentatively TRBD2 (7 bases). The germline V gene encodes CDR1 LGHNA and CDR2 YNFKEQ. V dropped 1 base and J dropped 8 bases, with 21 bases sitting between them. The CDR3 loop spans 17 amino acids. The CDR3 region is CASSQAGERGDNYEQFF. The DNA for the CDR3 is TGTGCCAGCAGCCAAGCTGGGGAACGGGGGGACAATTATGAGCAGTTCTTC.

This clone appeared a few times. The chain has TRBV2 and TRBJ1-1; D is unclear. CDR3 length: 13 residues. In germline, CDR1 is SNHLY, CDR2 FYNNEI. V lost 3 bases and J lost 6, with 11 bases in between. The CDR3 DNA is TGTGCCAGCAGTGAGAGAAGTCGCGCTGAAGCTTTCTTT. Translating gives CASSERSRAEAFF.

The genes are TRBV10-3 and TRBJ2-5, with D possibly matching TRBD2 (8 bases). The length of the CDR3 is 14 residues. With 4 bases removed from V and 6 bases from J, the gap between germline ends came to 15 bases. In germline, CDR1 is ENHRY, CDR2 SYGVKD. CDR3 sequence reads: CAISVSGGGQTQYF. As DNA, the CDR3 is TGTGCCATCAGTGTATCGGGAGGGGGCCAGACCCAGTACTTC.

The V and J genes are TRBV7-9 and TRBJ1-4; TRBD1 aligns across 7 bases. CDR1 is SEHNR, CDR2 FQNEAQ, per germline (reference sequence). This CDR3 has 14 amino acids. The ends lost 3 bases at V and 6 bases at J; junction bases unmatched: 4. The CDR3 is CASSFRDSYEKLFF. The CDR3, as DNA: TGTGCCAGCAGCTTTCGGGACAGCTATGAAAAACTGTTTTTT.

The V gene is TRBV6-1, the J gene TRBJ1-6, with a weak D call TRBD1 (5 bases). V was cut by 2 bases and J by 9 bases, with 14 bases left in between. The germline V gene has CDR1 MNHNS and CDR2 SASEGT. The CDR3 spans 15 residues. The CDR3 sequence: CASSEYGGIGSPLHF. Written as DNA, the CDR3 is TGTGCCAGCAGTGAATATGGGGGAATTGGTTCACCCCTCCACTTT.

The chain recombines TRBV5-1 with TRBJ1-1; D not resolved. V lost 0 bases to trimming and J lost 0 bases, with 12 bases between them. The CDR3 extends over 16 amino acids. The germline CDR1 and CDR2 sequences are SGHRS and YFSETQ. CDR3 nucleotides: TGCGCCAGCAGCTTGGGCTACGGACTGCTGAACACTGAAGCTTTCTTT. Its protein is CASSLGYGLLNTEAFF.

The CDR3, as DNA: TGTGCCAGAAGCCTCGAACAGGTTGGGAGTGAAAAACTGTTTTTT. Protein product: CARSLEQVGSEKLFF. The genes are TRBV5-3 and TRBJ1-4; perhaps TRBD1 as D (5 bases). TRBV5-3 is an open reading frame whose function is uncertain. V was cut by 4 bases and J by 7 bases, with 17 bases left in between. CDR3 length equals 15 residues.

V usage is TRBV19 and J usage is TRBJ2-1; D is possibly TRBD2 (5 bases). Germline CDR1 and CDR2: LNHDA and SQIVND (reference sequence). V gave up 4 bases and J gave up 6 bases, with 13 bases separating them. The CDR3 spans 14 residues. CDR3 residues: CASSTGLWGNEQFF. In DNA form, the CDR3 reads TGTGCCAGTAGTACGGGGTTGTGGGGCAATGAGCAGTTCTTC.

The V gene is TRBV7-8, the J gene TRBJ2-1; possibly TRBD2 for D (7 bases). This CDR3 has 12 amino acids. Germline CDR1 is SGHVS and CDR2 is FQNEAQ. Trimming pared 8 bases from V and 13 bases from J, leaving 18 bases between. The DNA for the CDR3 is TGTGCCAGCGCCAATCCCCGGGGGGCCCAGTTCTTC. This translates into CASANPRGAQFF. Combining the CDR3 with reference TRBV7-8 and TRBJ2-1 gives the whole variable domain GAGVSQSPRYKVAKRGQDVALRCDPISGHVSLFWYQQALGQGPEFLTYFQNEAQLDKSGLPSDRFFAERPEGSVSTLKIQRTQQEDSAVYLCASANPRGAQFFGPGTRLTVL.

In this sample, this clone turned up once. The rearrangement joins TRBV6-5 to TRBJ1-5; no reliable D call. Trimming left V 4 bases short and J 5 bases short, with 6 bases between. CDR3 length: 12 amino acids. CDR1 is MNHEY, CDR2 SVGAGI, per germline. CDR3 nucleotides: TGTGCCAGCAGTTCCGTAGATCAGCCCCAGCATTTT. Translated: CASSSVDQPQHF.

This chain connects TRBV7-2 to TRBJ2-3, with 16 positions matching TRBD2. Germline trimming cut 5 bases from V and 11 bases from J; bases unmatched to any gene: 13. Germline CDR1 is SGHTA and CDR2 is FQGNSA. The CDR3 runs 17 residues. CDR3 amino acids: CASSRTPGLAGGWEQYF. DNA for the CDR3: TGTGCCAGCAGCCGAACTCCGGGACTAGCGGGAGGGTGGGAGCAGTATTTT.

V usage is TRBV27 and J usage is TRBJ2-7; TRBD2 matches at 7 bases. J gave up 5 bases and V 6 bases, and 7 bases lay outside the gene matches. Germline V gives CDR1 MNHEY, CDR2 SMNVEV (reference sequence). The CDR3 has 13 residues. As DNA, the CDR3 is TGTGCCAGCAGGGGTAGCGGGCTCGACGAGCAGTACTTC. Its protein is CASRGSGLDEQYF.

This clone was recorded only once. The chain employs TRBV27 and TRBJ1-4; TRBD1 matches at 7 bases. Germline V gene sequence: CDR1 MNHEY, CDR2 SMNVEV (reference sequence). The CDR3 sequence is 17 residues long. After removal of 5 bases from V and 6 bases from J, the junction contained 15 bases not matched to a gene. As DNA, the CDR3 is TGTGCCAGCAGTATACGACAGGGACTTGGGCAATATGAAAAACTGTTTTTT. It is translated as CASSIRQGLGQYEKLFF.